This TCR beta chain is from a study of blood T cell repertoires in COVID-19. The CDR3 has 14 residues. The V and J ends lost 5 bases and 8 bases, in that order; junction bases with no gene match: 8. Germline CDR1 and CDR2: MDHEN and SYDVKM. Assay used: immunoSEQ multiplex PCR; TCRdb lists only in-frame clones, some missing. The table shows some 180,000 clones, with about 88% occurring only once. The chain couples TRBV28 to TRBJ1-4; 7 bases are shared with TRBD1. Material: peripheral blood. This clonotype was obtained from a woman at least 80 years old with COVID-19, enrolled during active disease. The CDR3 here is CASSLRQGGEKLFF. The CDR3, as DNA: TGTGCCAGCAGTCTCCGACAGGGTGGGGAAAAACTGTTTTTT.